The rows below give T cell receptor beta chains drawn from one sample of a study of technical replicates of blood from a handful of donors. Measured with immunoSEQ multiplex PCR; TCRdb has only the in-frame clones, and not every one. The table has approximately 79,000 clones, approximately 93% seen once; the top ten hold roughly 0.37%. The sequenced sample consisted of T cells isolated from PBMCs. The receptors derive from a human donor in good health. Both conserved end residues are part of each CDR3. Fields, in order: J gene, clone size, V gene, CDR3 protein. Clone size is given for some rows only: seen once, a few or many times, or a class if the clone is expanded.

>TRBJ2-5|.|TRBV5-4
CASSLIGLATETQYF
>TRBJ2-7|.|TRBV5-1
CASSAGDTYEQYF
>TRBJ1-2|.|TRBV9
CASSEGMWGGNGYTF
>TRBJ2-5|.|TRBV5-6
CASSLGGLGVETQYF
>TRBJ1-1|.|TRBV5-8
CASSLESSTEAFF
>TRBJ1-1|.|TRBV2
CASPVSWARAEGNTEAFF
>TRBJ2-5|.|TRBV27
CASSSAGQLNF
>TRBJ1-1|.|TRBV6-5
CASRMDGAYTEAFF
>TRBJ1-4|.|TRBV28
CASSRSGQGGEKLFF
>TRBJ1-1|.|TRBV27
CASSPDREHTEAFF
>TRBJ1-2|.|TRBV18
CASSLRGQGNNYGYTF
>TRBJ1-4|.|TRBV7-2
CASSSSRDSDNEKLFF
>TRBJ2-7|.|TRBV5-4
CASSILATPYEQYF
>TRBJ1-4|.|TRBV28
CASAGTGGANEKLFF
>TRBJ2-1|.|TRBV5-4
CASSQGTSGSIGSYNEQFF
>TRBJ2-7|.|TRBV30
CAWSVPGTAYEQYF
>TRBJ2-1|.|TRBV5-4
CASSLKLADNEQFF
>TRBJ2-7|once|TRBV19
CASARDRDTTYEQYF
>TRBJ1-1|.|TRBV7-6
CASSGEGREAFF
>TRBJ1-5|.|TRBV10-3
CAISDEGDQPQHF
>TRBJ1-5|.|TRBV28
CASSFTGGGSQPQHF
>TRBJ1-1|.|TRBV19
CASSIGGAWAEAFF
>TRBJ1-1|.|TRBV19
CASSIDELSTEAFF
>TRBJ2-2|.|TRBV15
CATSLGITGELFF
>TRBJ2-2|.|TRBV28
CASSWNTGELFF
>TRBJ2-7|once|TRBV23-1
CASSQRGGEQYF
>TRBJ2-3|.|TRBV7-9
CASSLGPADTQYF
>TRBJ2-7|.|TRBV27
CASSSAGVIHEQYF
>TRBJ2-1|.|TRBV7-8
CASSPGSGRDNEQFF
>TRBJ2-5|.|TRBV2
CASNPEGLAGVAQYF
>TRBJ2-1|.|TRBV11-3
CASSFLLPGLTNEQFF
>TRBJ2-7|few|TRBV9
CASSAGLAETYEQYF
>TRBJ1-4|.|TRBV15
CATKKGQGGEKLFF
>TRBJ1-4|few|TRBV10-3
CAISLQGAGEKLFF
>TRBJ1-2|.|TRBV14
CASSPGVRYGYTF
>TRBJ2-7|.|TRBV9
CASSGPYGTGLYEQYF
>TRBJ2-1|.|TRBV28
CASSPDRVPYNEQFF
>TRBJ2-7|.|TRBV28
CASSLAGIYEQYF
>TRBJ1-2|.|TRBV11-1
CASSPGRYESLYGYTF
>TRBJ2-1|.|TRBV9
CASSVGRSSYNEQFF
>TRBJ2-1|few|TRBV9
CASSVLAGPYNEQFF
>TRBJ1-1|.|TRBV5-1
CASSLYQGGGTEAFF
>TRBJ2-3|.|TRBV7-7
CASSLDSGSNTDTQYF
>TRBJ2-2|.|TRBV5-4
CASSLATSGSVTGELFF
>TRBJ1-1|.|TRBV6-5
CASSYTRGLALKAFF
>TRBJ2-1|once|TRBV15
CATSRDLREWYNEQFF
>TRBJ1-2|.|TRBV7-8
CASSLAQGNYGYTF
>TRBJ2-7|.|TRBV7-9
CASPYERPGKDEQYF